A selection of T cell receptor beta chains follows, all from one sample in a study of T cells in localized non-small cell lung cancer. Sequenced by immunoSEQ multiplex PCR; TCRdb stores in-frame clones only, minus some. This sample has over 40,000 clones, with roughly 84% found just once. The source was peripheral blood mononuclear cells, collected before any cancer treatment. These TCRs come from a man aged 35 to 70 with stage III lung adenocarcinoma. Each CDR3 is given with its conserved first and last residue. The D gene is left open where the match is weak. Size is stated for part of the rows, as once, few or many counts, or as a class when the clone is expanded.

V	size	D	J	CDR3	DNA
TRBV27	NA	NA	TRBJ2-3	CASSFGGPRSDTQYF	TGTGCCAGCAGTTTCGGGGGGCCCAGGTCAGATACGCAGTATTTT
TRBV12-5	NA	NA	TRBJ2-5	CASGLFLDGTQYF	TGTGCTAGTGGTTTGTTCCTCGATGGGACCCAGTACTTC
TRBV28	NA	NA	TRBJ1-2	CASRALDVKYGYTF	TGTGCCAGCAGAGCGCTGGACGTTAAATATGGCTACACCTTC
TRBV7-6	NA	TRBD1	TRBJ1-4	CASSLGQGAEKLFF	TGTGCCAGCAGCTTAGGACAGGGGGCTGAAAAACTGTTTTTT
TRBV2	NA	TRBD1	TRBJ2-5	CASSARGYQETQYF	TGTGCCAGCAGCGCCAGGGGGTACCAAGAGACCCAGTACTTC
TRBV7-9	NA	NA	TRBJ1-2	CASSLDEQGNYGYTF	TGTGCCAGCAGCTTGGATGAACAGGGAAACTATGGCTACACCTTC
TRBV5-6	NA	NA	TRBJ2-5	CASSGDFQETQYF	TGTGCCAGCAGCGGGGACTTCCAAGAGACCCAGTACTTC
TRBV6-5	once	TRBD1	TRBJ1-1	CASSYKGGALNTEAFF	TGTGCCAGCAGTTACAAAGGGGGCGCCTTGAACACTGAAGCTTTCTTT
TRBV2	NA	TRBD2	TRBJ2-7	CASSARDYSYEQYF	TGTGCCAGCAGTGCCCGGGACTACTCCTACGAGCAGTACTTC
TRBV10-3	NA	TRBD2	TRBJ2-5	CAISPRLAGDQETQYF	TGTGCCATCTCCCCCCGACTAGCGGGGGACCAAGAGACCCAGTACTTC
TRBV11-2	NA	NA	TRBJ2-7	CASSPPQTVDEQYF	TGTGCCAGCAGCCCTCCCCAGACAGTCGACGAGCAGTACTTC
TRBV21-1	NA	NA	TRBJ2-1	CASSKAPPGQGGPEQFF	TGTGCCAGCAGCAAAGCCCCACCGGGACAGGGTGGACCCGAGCAGTTCTTC
TRBV30	few	NA	TRBJ1-1	CAWSVYRRNTEAFF	TGTGCCTGGAGTGTATATCGGAGGAACACTGAAGCTTTCTTT
TRBV30	NA	NA	TRBJ1-6	CAWAFFNSPLHF	TGTGCCTGGGCCTTCTTTAATTCACCCCTCCACTTT
TRBV25-1	NA	NA	TRBJ2-1	CASSEIGRIYNEQFF	TGTGCCAGCAGTGAAATTGGAAGGATCTACAATGAGCAGTTCTTC
TRBV5-5	NA	NA	TRBJ2-7	CASRRGAGGEQYF	TGTGCCAGCAGACGGGGGGCCGGGGGCGAGCAGTACTTC
TRBV14	few	NA	TRBJ1-2	CASSQAGIGGYTF	TGTGCCAGCAGCCAAGCAGGGATTGGTGGCTACACCTTC
TRBV9	NA	TRBD2	TRBJ2-2	CASSVAGGSTGELFF	TGTGCCAGCAGCGTAGCCGGGGGGTCCACCGGGGAGCTGTTTTTT
TRBV6-5	NA	NA	TRBJ2-1	CASGHGSEQFF	TGTGCCAGCGGACATGGTTCTGAGCAGTTCTTC
TRBV9	NA	NA	TRBJ1-5	CASSVGQSSGQPQHF	TGTGCCAGCAGCGTAGGACAAAGTTCTGGGCAGCCCCAGCATTTT
TRBV5-6	NA	TRBD1	TRBJ2-7	CASSGTASEQYF	TGTGCCAGCAGCGGGACAGCGAGCGAGCAGTACTTC
TRBV2	NA	NA	TRBJ1-1	CASSVRANTEAFF	TGTGCCAGCAGTGTTCGGGCGAACACTGAAGCTTTCTTT
TRBV27	NA	TRBD2	TRBJ2-2	CASSTWDYLSTGELFF	TGTGCCAGCAGTACCTGGGACTACCTTAGTACCGGGGAGCTGTTTTTT
TRBV5-1	NA	NA	TRBJ2-5	CASSSTPSQETQYF	TGCGCCAGCAGCTCGACACCATCCCAAGAGACCCAGTACTTC
TRBV5-1	NA	TRBD1	TRBJ1-2	CASSLAGQGFNGYTF	TGCGCCAGCAGCTTGGCCGGACAGGGTTTCAATGGCTACACCTTC
TRBV6-5	NA	NA	TRBJ2-7	CAISDSHWGEQYF	TGTGCCATCAGTGATAGCCACTGGGGCGAGCAGTACTTC
TRBV6-1	NA	TRBD1	TRBJ1-5	CASSGPTGDQPQHF	TGTGCCAGCAGTGGACCTACAGGGGATCAGCCCCAGCATTTT
TRBV9	few	TRBD2	TRBJ2-1	CASSVGGGAAGVQFF	TGTGCCAGCAGCGTAGGAGGAGGGGCGGCGGGGGTGCAGTTCTTC
TRBV18	few	NA	TRBJ1-3	CASSPPGNTIYF	TGTGCCAGCTCACCACCGGGGAACACCATATATTTT
TRBV10-2	NA	NA	TRBJ2-7	CASSASYYEQYF	TGCGCCAGCAGTGCGTCGTACTACGAGCAGTACTTC
TRBV6-6	once	TRBD2	TRBJ2-2	CASSRGDISGELFF	TGTGCCAGCTCGCGGGGGGATATCTCCGGGGAGCTGTTTTTT
TRBV9	NA	TRBD2	TRBJ2-1	CASSLRGGGVLAGEGSEQFF	TGTGCCAGCAGCCTCCGGGGTGGGGGCGTCCTAGCGGGAGAAGGGAGTGAGCAGTTCTTC
TRBV2	NA	TRBD1	TRBJ1-5	CASAGTGLDQPQHF	TGTGCCAGCGCAGGGACAGGGTTAGATCAGCCCCAGCATTTT
TRBV2	NA	TRBD2	TRBJ2-2	CASIGSGSGTGELFF	TGTGCCAGCATAGGTAGCGGGAGTGGAACCGGGGAGCTGTTTTTT
TRBV19	NA	NA	TRBJ2-6	CASSIRQLLHSGANVLTF	TGTGCCAGTAGTATTCGGCAATTGCTACACTCTGGGGCCAACGTCCTGACTTTC
TRBV5-5	NA	TRBD1	TRBJ1-2	CASSFTGDDGYTF	TGTGCCAGCAGCTTTACAGGGGATGATGGCTACACCTTC
TRBV7-3	NA	NA	TRBJ2-2	CASSSTARNTGELFF	TGTGCCAGCAGCTCCACCGCCCGTAACACCGGGGAGCTGTTTTTT
TRBV6-1	few	NA	TRBJ2-7	CASSEASGDSYEQYF	TGTGCCAGCAGTGAAGCCTCGGGTGATTCCTACGAGCAGTACTTC
TRBV6-1	NA	NA	TRBJ1-5	CANGIDSNQPQHF	TGTGCCAACGGGATTGATAGCAATCAGCCCCAGCATTTT
TRBV19	NA	NA	TRBJ2-1	CASSIGQGFNEQFF	TGTGCCAGTAGTATAGGTCAGGGCTTCAATGAGCAGTTCTTC
TRBV5-4	NA	TRBD1	TRBJ2-7	CASSLGGTGVSYEQYF	TGTGCCAGCAGCTTGGGAGGCACAGGGGTTTCCTACGAGCAGTACTTC
TRBV7-3	NA	NA	TRBJ2-6	CASSLMDSGANVLTF	TGTGCCAGCAGCTTAATGGACTCTGGGGCCAACGTCCTGACTTTC
TRBV28	NA	NA	TRBJ2-1	CASSLYSDLNNEQFF	TGTGCCAGCAGTTTATACAGCGATCTTAACAATGAGCAGTTCTTC
TRBV4-2	NA	NA	TRBJ1-5	CASSAPGGNQPQHF	TGTGCCAGCAGCGCACCGGGCGGGAATCAGCCCCAGCATTTT
TRBV11-3	NA	NA	TRBJ2-3	CASSLGDAFSDTQYF	TGTGCCAGCAGCTTAGGAGACGCTTTTTCAGATACGCAGTATTTT
TRBV4-2	NA	NA	TRBJ2-5	CASRPDGQETQYF	TGTGCCAGCAGACCTGACGGGCAAGAGACCCAGTACTTC
TRBV11-2	NA	NA	TRBJ1-4	CASSLMGNHEKLFF	TGTGCCAGCAGCTTAATGGGGAATCATGAAAAACTGTTTTTT
TRBV28	NA	TRBD1	TRBJ1-2	CASSLVAGGPNYGYTF	TGTGCCAGCAGTTTAGTGGCAGGGGGCCCAAACTATGGCTACACCTTC